One sample yielded the 30 T cell receptor beta chains listed below, sequenced in a study of blood T cell repertoires in COVID-19. TCRdb's copy holds only in-frame clones and misses some; the assay was immunoSEQ multiplex PCR. The sample holds 150,000 to 160,000 clones, around 85% seen once. Sequenced input: peripheral blood. The receptors originated from a woman aged 55-69 years with acute or convalescent COVID-19.

This sequence joins TRBV12-3 or TRBV12-4 and TRBJ2-2; 7 bases are shared with TRBD1. V shed 7 bases, J shed 6 bases, and the junction held 5 bases outside the gene matches. This CDR3 comprises 13 residues. The CDR3 is CASTLGGPGELFF. DNA for the CDR3: TGTGCCAGCACCTTAGGGGGCCCCGGGGAGCTGTTTTTT.

V usage is TRBV19 and J usage is TRBJ1-4; 7 bases agree with TRBD1. V was clipped by 4 bases and J by 5 bases; unmatched bases: 7. Germline V gene data show CDR1 as LNHDA and CDR2 as SQIVND (reference sequence). This CDR3 is 15 amino acids long. Here the CDR3 reads CASSTSGTENEKLFF. The CDR3 nucleotides read TGTGCCAGTAGTACTTCCGGGACAGAAAATGAAAAACTGTTTTTT.

The J gene is TRBJ1-1, the V gene TRBV10-3; no definite D call. Trimming stripped 6 bases from V and 0 bases from J, with 8 bases between. Germline V gene sequence: CDR1 ENHRY, CDR2 SYGVKD. The CDR3 runs to 13 residues. CDR3 residues: CAIRQSLNTEAFF. CDR3 nucleotide sequence: TGTGCCATCAGACAAAGTCTGAACACTGAAGCTTTCTTT.

The chain combines TRBV5-6 with TRBJ2-1, with 9 bases aligning to TRBD1. The CDR3 totals 16 residues. The germline V gene encodes CDR1 SGHDT and CDR2 YYEEEE. V gave up 4 bases and J gave up 2 bases; unmatched junction bases: 7. The CDR3 sequence: CASSLPGTGTYNEQFF. The CDR3 region has the DNA TGTGCCAGCAGCCTCCCAGGGACAGGGACCTACAATGAGCAGTTCTTC.

This clone was observed a handful of times. J is TRBJ2-1 and V is TRBV5-1; 9 bases align to TRBD2. Germline loops: CDR1 SGHRS, CDR2 YFSETQ. The V gene end was trimmed by 6 bases and the J gene end by 4 bases; junction bases not matched to a gene: 5. The CDR3 has 14 residues. The CDR3 nucleotides read TGCGCCAGCATGAGCGGGGGGCTATACAATGAGCAGTTCTTC. This codes for CASMSGGLYNEQFF.

The V and J genes are TRBV27 and TRBJ1-5; 9 bases agree with TRBD1. Unmatched junction bases numbered 1, after V lost 3 bases and J lost 4 bases. Germline CDR1 MNHEY, CDR2 SMNVEV (reference sequence). CDR3 length equals 14 residues. CDR3 nucleotide sequence: TGTGCCAGCAGTTTCGGACAGGGGAATCAGCCCCAGCATTTT. Translated, it gives CASSFGQGNQPQHF.

The rearrangement links TRBV16 to TRBJ2-2, with 14 bases matching TRBD2. This CDR3 contains 19 residues. V was pared by 4 bases and J by 4 bases, with 11 bases of the junction left unmatched. Germline V gives CDR1 KGHSY, CDR2 FQNENV. CDR3 sequence: CASSLHGLAGGPSTGELFF. CDR3 sequence (DNA): TGTGCCAGCAGCCTTCATGGACTAGCGGGGGGACCCTCCACCGGGGAGCTGTTTTTT.

This chain joins TRBV28 and TRBJ1-4; TRBD1 matches at 11 bases. The CDR3 has 15 residues. The V gene's germline CDR1 is MDHEN and CDR2 SYDVKM. V lost 4 bases, J lost 8 bases, and 6 bases stayed unmatched. CDR3 in amino acids: CASSWAGTGGEKLFF. The CDR3 DNA is TGTGCCAGCAGTTGGGCCGGGACAGGGGGGGAAAAACTGTTTTTT. Full variable domain (rest looked up from reference TRBV28 and TRBJ1-4): DVKVTQSSRYLVKRTGEKVFLECVQDMDHENMFWYRQDPGLGLRLIYFSYDVKMKEKGDIPEGYSVSREKKERFSLILESASTNQTSMYLCASSWAGTGGEKLFFGSGTQLSVL.

The chain employs TRBV5-4 and TRBJ1-1; a weak D match, TRBD1 (6 bases). CDR1 and CDR2 from the germline V gene are SGHNT and YYREEE (reference sequence). Between the trimmed V and J ends, which lost 4 bases and 1 base, there was a span of 14 bases. The CDR3 has 15 residues. The CDR3 is CASSRRRGGNTEAFF. CDR3 nucleotide sequence: TGTGCCAGCAGCCGACGGAGGGGGGGGAACACTGAAGCTTTCTTT. The whole variable domain, filled in from reference TRBV5-4 and TRBJ1-1, reads ETGVTQSPTHLIKTRGQQVTLRCSSQSGHNTVSWYQQALGQGPQFIFQYYREEENGRGNFPPRFSGLQFPNYSSELNVNALELDDSALYLCASSRRRGGNTEAFFGQGTRLTVV.

The chain joins TRBV13 to TRBJ1-6; no clear D. V was shortened by 7 bases and J by 0 bases, with 10 bases between the two germline ends. Germline values: CDR1 PRHDT, CDR2 FYEKMQ (reference sequence). The CDR3 loop spans 15 amino acids. This CDR3 reads CASTLGSSYNSPLHF. The CDR3, as DNA: TGTGCCAGCACTCTAGGGAGCTCCTATAATTCACCCCTCCACTTT. The full variable domain, with the rest looked up from reference TRBV13 and TRBJ1-6, is AAGVIQSPRHLIKEKRETATLKCYPIPRHDTVYWYQQGPGQDPQFLISFYEKMQSDKGSIPDRFSAQQFSDYHSELNMSSLELGDSALYFCASTLGSSYNSPLHFGNGTRLTVT.

This clone came up a few times. The chain couples TRBV3-1 (or the pseudogene TRBV3-2) to TRBJ1-2, with D uncertain. CDR1 is LGHDT and CDR2 is YNNKEL in the germline V gene (reference sequence). CDR3 size: 12 residues. V was pared by 3 bases and J by 8 bases, with 10 bases between. CDR3 sequence (DNA): TGTGCCAGCAGCCAGGGAGTTGGAGGCTACACCTTC. This sequence encodes CASSQGVGGYTF.

This chain joins TRBV10-3 and TRBJ2-1; D possibly corresponds to TRBD1 (5 bases). The CDR3 length is 13 residues. Germline V gives CDR1 ENHRY, CDR2 SYGVKD. V lost 5 bases to trimming and J lost 4 bases, with 9 bases between them. The CDR3, as DNA: TGTGCCATCAGTCCCCGACAGTACAATGAGCAGTTCTTC. Its protein is CAISPRQYNEQFF.

The V gene is TRBV5-4, the J gene TRBJ2-5; TRBD2 matches at 13 bases. This CDR3 is built from 14 residues. Germline V gives CDR1 SGHNT, CDR2 YYREEE (reference sequence). V gave up 10 bases and J gave up 6 bases; unmatched junction bases: 9. This CDR3 is CAGSTSGGAKTQYF. DNA of the CDR3: TGTGCCGGAAGTACTAGCGGGGGGGCGAAGACCCAGTACTTC. The full variable domain, in which reference TRBV5-4 and TRBJ2-5 provide the parts outside the CDR3, is ETGVTQSPTHLIKTRGQQVTLRCSSQSGHNTVSWYQQALGQGPQFIFQYYREEENGRGNFPPRFSGLQFPNYSSELNVNALELDDSALYLCAGSTSGGAKTQYFGPGTRLLVL.

The sample holds one count of this clone. The chain uses TRBV28 and TRBJ1-2; tentative D call: TRBD1 (5 bases). CDR3 size: 15 residues. Per germline, CDR1 MDHEN and CDR2 SYDVKM. V lost 1 base to trimming and J lost 8 bases, with 17 bases between them. CDR3 sequence reads: CASSLLSGNAIGYTF. The CDR3 nucleotides read TGTGCCAGCAGTTTATTGTCAGGGAATGCGATCGGCTACACCTTC.

The chain carries TRBV11-2 and TRBJ1-2, with D perhaps TRBD1 (6 bases). Between the trimmed V and J ends, which lost 5 bases and 8 bases, there was a span of 15 bases. There are 13 residues in the CDR3. The germline gives CDR1 SGHAT, CDR2 FQNNGV. The CDR3 DNA reads TGTGCCAGCAGCCCCAGGGAGGGACAAGGCTACACCTTC. This gives the protein CASSPREGQGYTF.

V usage is TRBV6-5 and J usage is TRBJ1-2; TRBD1 aligns across 9 bases. The junction had 8 bases not matched to a gene; V was cut back by 2 bases and J by 4 bases. CDR1 and CDR2 (germline): MNHEY, SVGAGI. The CDR3 runs to 16 residues. CDR3 nucleotides: TGTGCCAGCAGTTACGGCCAATCGGGACAGGGCTATGGCTACACCTTC. Translation: CASSYGQSGQGYGYTF.

This clone was detected only a few times. The chain recombines TRBV6-5 with TRBJ2-2; no clear D. CDR1 and CDR2 from the germline V gene are MNHEY and SVGAGI. The V and J ends lost 7 bases and 0 bases respectively, with 12 bases between them. The CDR3 extends over 15 amino acids. CDR3 protein: CASTRNLANTGELFF. For the CDR3, the DNA is TGTGCCAGCACCCGGAACCTAGCGAACACCGGGGAGCTGTTTTTT.

This chain links TRBV6-5 with TRBJ2-1; a weak D match, TRBD1 (5 bases). The CDR3 loop spans 12 amino acids. Between the trimmed V and J ends, which lost 0 bases and 8 bases, there was a span of 5 bases. Germline assignment: CDR1 MNHEY and CDR2 SVGAGI. In nucleotides, the CDR3 is TGTGCCAGCAGTTACTCACAGGATGAGCAGTTCTTC. Its protein product is CASSYSQDEQFF.

The V and J genes are TRBV19 and TRBJ1-6; D is unresolved. The ends were cut back, 4 bases at V and 0 bases at J, with 10 bases in the middle. This CDR3 has 16 amino acids. Germline CDR1 and CDR2: LNHDA and SQIVND (reference sequence). The CDR3 DNA sequence: TGTGCCAGTAGTAGTCGAGGAAGCTCCTATAATTCACCCCTCCACTTT. This codes for CASSSRGSSYNSPLHF.

The rearrangement joins TRBV28 to TRBJ1-2, with no clear D. The CDR3 spans 14 residues. The V end lost 3 bases, the J end lost 0 bases, and 8 bases lay between the germline ends. In germline, CDR1 is MDHEN, CDR2 SYDVKM. The CDR3 loop reads CASSLGSPNYGYTF. CDR3 in DNA: TGTGCCAGCAGTTTGGGCAGTCCTAACTATGGCTACACCTTC.

This sequence joins TRBV7-8 and TRBJ2-3, with 9 bases that match TRBD2. The junction had 13 bases not matched to a gene; V was cut back by 5 bases and J by 4 bases. The CDR3 contains 17 residues. Germline V CDR1 and CDR2: SGHVS, FQNEAQ. CDR3: CASSITPSGAPPDTQYF. The CDR3 region has the DNA TGTGCCAGCAGCATCACCCCTAGCGGGGCCCCCCCAGATACGCAGTATTTT.

The gene calls are TRBV19 and TRBJ2-5; TRBD2 agrees at 10 bases. The CDR3 is 16 residues long. The V segment lost 3 bases and the J segment 2 bases; nucleotides outside the gene matches: 6. Germline lookup yields CDR1 LNHDA and CDR2 SQIVND (reference sequence). CDR3 bases: TGTGCCAGTAGTATTCACACTAGCGGGGCTCAAGAGACCCAGTACTTC. Translating gives CASSIHTSGAQETQYF.

The CDR3 is CAWSGGPAISYNSPLHF. In DNA, the CDR3 is TGTGCCTGGAGTGGGGGCCCCGCGATTTCCTATAATTCACCCCTCCACTTT. The V call is TRBV30, the J call TRBJ1-6; weak D call: TRBD1 (5 bases). The CDR3 length is 17 residues. The germline V gene has CDR1 GTSNPN and CDR2 SVGIG (reference sequence). V lost 1 base, J lost 1 base, and 14 bases lay in between.

This rearrangement joins TRBV7-6 to TRBJ2-1; no clear D gene. Germline V gene data show CDR1 as SGHVS and CDR2 as FNYEAQ. Trimming pared 1 base from V and 4 bases from J, leaving 14 bases between. The CDR3 runs 16 residues. DNA of the CDR3: TGTGCCAGCAGCTTAGGAACGACGGCGACTTACAATGAGCAGTTCTTC. Translated, it gives CASSLGTTATYNEQFF.

The chain joins TRBV7-3 to TRBJ2-1; D is unclear. Germline V gene lookup returns CDR1 SGHTA and CDR2 FQGTGA. V was trimmed by 4 bases and J by 8 bases, leaving 9 bases between them. The CDR3 has 12 residues. CDR3 nucleotides: TGTGCCAGCAGCTCTAGTCCGCATGAGCAGTTCTTC. Amino acids: CASSSSPHEQFF. The full variable domain, rest sourced from reference TRBV7-3 and TRBJ2-1, is GAGVSQTPSNKVTEKGKYVELRCDPISGHTALYWYRQSLGQGPEFLIYFQGTGAADDSGLPNDRFFAVRPEGSVSTLKIQRTERGDSAVYLCASSSSPHEQFFGPGTRLTVL.

The chain is built from TRBV7-8 and TRBJ2-3; 8 bases map to TRBD1. CDR3 length: 15 amino acids. Unmatched junction bases numbered 5, after V lost 4 bases and J lost 2 bases. In germline, CDR1 is SGHVS, CDR2 FQNEAQ. The CDR3, as DNA: TGTGCCAGCAGCTCAGGGGGCGGACTCACAGATACGCAGTATTTT. Protein product: CASSSGGGLTDTQYF.

This clone was observed a few times. The CDR3 sequence is CASSLVYSPLHF. Here the CDR3 DNA reads TGTGCCAGCAGCTTAGTATATTCACCCCTCCACTTT. The J gene is TRBJ1-6, the V gene TRBV7-9; D unresolved. V was clipped by 1 base and J by 8 bases, with 3 bases between them. The CDR3 contains 12 residues. Germline V lookup: CDR1 SEHNR, CDR2 FQNEAQ (reference sequence).

The chain has TRBV3-1 (or the pseudogene TRBV3-2) and TRBJ1-5; tentative D call: TRBD1 (5 bases). Germline CDR1 LGHDT, CDR2 YNNKEL (reference sequence). Trimming removed 1 base from V and 7 bases from J, with 20 bases in between. This CDR3 comprises 17 residues. Here the CDR3 DNA reads TGTGCCAGCAGCCAAGGGCGGGGCCTAATCCGGGACCAGCCCCAGCATTTT. This sequence encodes CASSQGRGLIRDQPQHF.

This clone has just one count. The V gene is TRBV6-6, the J gene TRBJ1-3; no definite D call. The CDR3 is 15 amino acids. Germline V gene data show CDR1 as MNHNY and CDR2 as SVGAGI (reference sequence). Trimming removed 0 bases at V and 4 bases at J, with 10 bases between. The CDR3 protein is CASSYSQPGGNTIYF. CDR3 bases: TGTGCCAGCAGTTACTCGCAGCCAGGAGGAAACACCATATATTTT.

V usage is TRBV28 and J usage is TRBJ1-2; no firm D call. CDR3 length: 15 residues. V was cut by 6 bases and J by 1 base, with 15 bases left in between. From germline, CDR1 is MDHEN and CDR2 SYDVKM. The DNA for the CDR3 is TGTGCCAGCAGCCCCGCCGGGTCGATTAACTATGGCTACACCTTC. Its translation: CASSPAGSINYGYTF.